One and the same sample provided the 26 T cell receptor beta chains below, sequenced in a study of identical twins' blood T cells. MiXCR, applied by TCRdb to the 5' RACE reads, yields one record per CDR3 protein. The data show hundreds of thousands of distinct CDR3 sequences, 28% seen once. Sequencing was carried out using PBMCs. The receptors were sampled from a woman between 18 and 55 years old in good health.

The chain combines TRBV18 with TRBJ2-2; D is ambiguous. V dropped 9 bases and J dropped 7 bases, with 15 bases sitting between them. Looked up from germline, CDR1 is KGHSH and CDR2 is LQKENI. The CDR3 has 13 residues. The CDR3 DNA reads TGTGCCAGTACTGAGGACCCAGGCGGGGAGCTGTTTTTT. Residues: CASTEDPGGELFF.

This clonotype was seen many times. The chain uses TRBV30 and TRBJ2-1, with no clear D. V shed 4 bases and J shed 4 bases, with 11 bases lying between them. Germline V gene data show CDR1 as GTSNPN and CDR2 as SVGIG (reference sequence). The CDR3 consists of 13 residues. CDR3 region: CAWMSLRYNEQFF. CDR3 nucleotides: TGTGCCTGGATGTCCTTGCGTTACAATGAGCAGTTCTTC.

Worth noting for this clonotype: An end of the junction does not agree with germline; a read error may underlie this. This chain joins TRBV7-2 and TRBJ1-4; D call uncertain. There are 13 residues in the CDR3. Germline loops: CDR1 SGHTA, CDR2 FQGNSA. CDR3 coding DNA: TGTGCCGGCAGCTTCGGGTCTAATGAAAAACTGTTTTTT. Protein sequence: CAGSFGSNEKLFF.

A few counts support this clonotype. The chain carries TRBV9 and TRBJ2-1, with 7 bases fitting TRBD1. Germline CDR1 is SGDLS and CDR2 is YYNGEE. CDR3 length: 13 residues. The J segment lost 6 bases and the V segment lost 5 bases, leaving 5 bases of the junction unmatched. CDR3 residues: CASRGTVRNEQFF. In DNA form, the CDR3 reads TGTGCCAGCAGGGGGACAGTACGCAATGAGCAGTTCTTC.

The gene calls are TRBV2 and TRBJ2-3; a possible D gene is TRBD2 (5 bases). Germline CDR1 is SNHLY and CDR2 is FYNNEI. The CDR3 sequence is 12 residues long. V lost 8 bases and J lost 11, with 17 bases in between. The CDR3 region is CASGRTELVQYF. The CDR3 DNA is TGTGCCAGCGGAAGGACTGAACTTGTGCAGTATTTT.

The V gene is TRBV29-1, the J gene TRBJ2-2; 10 nucleotides align to TRBD1. V gave up 7 bases and J gave up 0 bases; unmatched junction bases: 2. CDR1 is SQVTM, CDR2 ANQGSEA, per germline. The CDR3 length is 14 residues. CDR3 in amino acids: CSATGGTNTGELFF. CDR3 bases: TGCAGCGCGACAGGGGGCACGAACACCGGGGAGCTGTTTTTT.

The rearrangement links TRBV19 to TRBJ1-5; D uncertain. The germline gives CDR1 LNHDA, CDR2 SQIVND (reference sequence). The CDR3 totals 12 residues. The ends were cut back, 4 bases at V and 6 bases at J, with 7 bases in the middle. The CDR3 bases are TGTGCCAGTAGTAAACGGGGTCAGCCCCAGCATTTT. Its protein product is CASSKRGQPQHF.

The chain couples TRBV27 to TRBJ1-4, with a possible D match to TRBD1 (5 bases). Between the trimmed V and J ends, which lost 5 bases and 12 bases, there was a span of 10 bases. The germline V gene encodes CDR1 MNHEY and CDR2 SMNVEV (reference sequence). The CDR3 has 11 amino acids. The CDR3 DNA follows: TGTGCCAGCAGTCGGAGGGGAGAACTGTTTTTT. Protein: CASSRRGELFF.

The CDR3 DNA reads TGCAGCGTTGAAGTGGCCCCTGGCGAGCAGTACTTC. It codes for CSVEVAPGEQYF. This chain joins TRBV29-1 and TRBJ2-7; D ambiguous. CDR3 length: 12 amino acids. V was shortened by 1 base and J by 6 bases, with 10 bases between the two germline ends. Germline assignment: CDR1 SQVTM and CDR2 ANQGSEA.

A few counts support this clonotype. The rearrangement joins TRBV19 to TRBJ1-1; possible D gene TRBD1, 5 bases. Germline V gene data show CDR1 as LNHDA and CDR2 as SQIVND (reference sequence). There are 15 residues in the CDR3. With 6 bases removed from V and 5 bases from J, the gap between germline ends came to 19 bases. The chain's CDR3 is CASRRTTEWGTEAFF. The CDR3 bases are TGTGCCAGTAGACGGACGACGGAGTGGGGGACTGAAGCTTTCTTT.

In this sample, this clonotype turned up a few times. The chain couples TRBV10-3 to TRBJ2-3; no firm D call. Germline loops: CDR1 ENHRY, CDR2 SYGVKD. This CDR3 is built from 16 residues. V was trimmed by 6 bases and J by 0 bases, leaving 16 bases between them. The CDR3: CAIRGTDPLSTDTQYF. Written as DNA, the CDR3 is TGTGCCATCAGGGGAACCGACCCCTTAAGCACAGATACGCAGTATTTT.

In regard to this clonotype: One end of the junction varies from germline; a read error may be responsible. The CDR3 loop reads CATSRGSWGTESFF. In DNA, the CDR3 is TGTGCCACCAGCAGAGGTTCCTGGGGGACTGAATCTTTCTTT. The rearrangement links TRBV15 to TRBJ1-1; D possibly corresponds to TRBD1 (5 bases). The CDR3 consists of 14 residues. Germline CDR1 reads LNHNV; CDR2 reads YYDKDF (reference sequence).

CDR3 loop: CSGGGIGNEKLFF. In DNA form, the CDR3 reads TGCAGCGGGGGCGGGATCGGTAATGAAAAACTGTTTTTT. The chain combines TRBV29-1 with TRBJ1-4, with D perhaps TRBD1 (5 bases). V was pared by 7 bases and J by 4 bases, with 13 bases between. The CDR3 contains 13 residues. The germline CDR1 and CDR2 sequences are SQVTM and ANQGSEA.

This chain joins TRBV20-1 and TRBJ1-2; TRBD1 agrees at 7 bases. The V and J ends lost 6 bases and 2 bases, in that order; junction bases with no gene match: 15. Germline values: CDR1 DFQATT, CDR2 SNEGSKA (reference sequence). This CDR3 comprises 16 residues. CDR3 amino acids: CSASSPGQSINYGYTF. The CDR3 bases are TGCAGTGCCAGTTCACCGGGACAGAGTATAAACTATGGCTACACCTTC.

V gene TRBV7-2 combines with J gene TRBJ1-2, with a weak D call TRBD1 (5 bases). V was clipped by 4 bases and J by 3 bases, with 15 bases between them. CDR1 SGHTA and CDR2 FQGNSA come from the germline V gene. This CDR3 is 15 amino acids long. The CDR3 DNA reads as TGTGCCAGCAGCTCCTCCGGGGCGACTTACTATGGCTACACCTTC. Residues: CASSSSGATYYGYTF.

V gene TRBV29-1 combines with J gene TRBJ2-2; D call uncertain. V was shortened by 4 bases and J by 0 bases, with 3 bases between the two germline ends. The CDR3 consists of 12 residues. Germline V gives CDR1 SQVTM, CDR2 ANQGSEA. The CDR3 nucleotides are TGCAGCGTTGTCCCGAACACCGGGGAGCTGTTTTTT. It is translated as CSVVPNTGELFF.

This clonotype occurred a few times. The chain recombines TRBV10-3 with TRBJ1-1; D call uncertain. CDR3 length: 13 residues. Germline values: CDR1 ENHRY, CDR2 SYGVKD. The V gene lost 8 bases and the J gene lost 3 bases, with 13 bases spanning the gap. The CDR3 spells CAIAADGDTEAFF. DNA of the CDR3: TGTGCCATCGCGGCGGATGGGGACACTGAAGCTTTCTTT.

The chain joins TRBV6-5 to TRBJ1-2, with 7 bases identical to TRBD1. V shed 7 bases, J shed 1 base, and the junction held 9 bases outside the gene matches. The CDR3 is made up of 15 amino acids. From germline, CDR1 is MNHEY and CDR2 SVGAGI. The CDR3 nucleotides read TGTGCCAGCAATTGGGGGGACAGCGTTAACTATGGCTACACCTTC. It yields the protein CASNWGDSVNYGYTF.

This chain uses TRBV10-3 with TRBJ1-4; D gene ambiguous. The V gene's germline CDR1 is ENHRY and CDR2 SYGVKD. Trimming removed 8 bases at V and 4 bases at J, with 17 bases between. The CDR3 has 15 residues. CDR3: CAIGGTAANNEKLFF. The CDR3 DNA reads TGTGCCATCGGTGGCACGGCCGCGAATAATGAAAAACTGTTTTTT.

V and J are TRBV7-2 and TRBJ2-1, with 7 bases lining up with TRBD2. Germline V gene sequence: CDR1 SGHTA, CDR2 FQGNSA. The CDR3 length is 15 residues. After removal of 1 base from V and 5 bases from J, the junction contained 5 bases not matched to a gene. CDR3 sequence (DNA): TGTGCCAGCAGCTTAGGGTGGACTAGAGACAATGAGCAGTTCTTC. This translates into CASSLGWTRDNEQFF.

Regarding this clonotype: The germline gene is not matched at one end of the junction; a read error may be the cause. CDR3 loop: CATSRPSGRTNNGQFF. CDR3 sequence (DNA): TGTGCCACCAGCAGACCTAGCGGGAGAACCAACAATGGGCAGTTCTTC. The chain has TRBV15 and TRBJ2-1, with TRBD2 matching 10 bases. The CDR3 is 16 amino acids. Germline V gives CDR1 LNHNV, CDR2 YYDKDF (reference sequence).

J is TRBJ2-3 and V is TRBV20-1, with no clear D. Germline V gives CDR1 DFQATT, CDR2 SNEGSKA (reference sequence). The CDR3 is 11 amino acids. V was clipped by 1 base and J by 6 bases, with 5 bases between them. The CDR3 sequence is CSARGYDTQYF. CDR3 in DNA: TGCAGTGCTAGAGGCTATGATACGCAGTATTTT.

The chain uses TRBV20-1 and TRBJ1-2, with D hard to call. Germline values: CDR1 DFQATT, CDR2 SNEGSKA (reference sequence). The CDR3 is made up of 15 amino acids. Trimming removed 2 bases at V and 4 bases at J, with 17 bases between. The CDR3 reads CSARLPTEVRYGYTF. The CDR3 nucleotides read TGCAGTGCTAGATTACCCACTGAAGTTCGCTATGGCTACACCTTC.

The chain couples TRBV6-2 or TRBV6-3 to TRBJ2-2, with D possibly being TRBD2 (6 bases). The CDR3 is 16 amino acids. The V and J ends lost 4 bases and 7 bases respectively, with 19 bases between them. Per germline, CDR1 MNHEY and CDR2 SVGEGT. CDR3: CASSSIQPLASGELFF. CDR3 DNA sequence: TGTGCCAGCAGTTCGATCCAACCGCTAGCGAGCGGGGAGCTGTTTTTT.

The rearrangement uses TRBV11-2 and TRBJ1-5; no clear D gene. This CDR3 contains 13 residues. Trimming took 2 bases from V and 4 from J, leaving 6 bases between them. CDR1 SGHAT and CDR2 FQNNGV come from the germline V gene. The CDR3 protein is CASSLPVNQPQHF. CDR3 DNA sequence: TGTGCCAGCAGCTTACCCGTGAATCAGCCCCAGCATTTT.

The chain uses TRBV6-6 and TRBJ1-3, with D unclear. This CDR3 comprises 17 residues. V lost 2 bases and J 0 bases, leaving 14 bases between the germline ends. The germline gives CDR1 MNHNY, CDR2 SVGAGI (reference sequence). In DNA form, the CDR3 reads TGTGCCAGCAGTTACACGACGGCGCCCTTCTCTGGAAACACCATATATTTT. The encoded protein is CASSYTTAPFSGNTIYF.